This T cell receptor (beta chain) was observed in a study of T cell changes during pregnancy in multiple sclerosis. This clone showed up just once. Sequencing used immunoSEQ multiplex PCR; TCRdb keeps in-frame clones, though not all of them. The repertoire consists of roughly 40,000 clones, with 80% to 90% occurring once and the leading ten covering more than 0.95%. The input for sequencing was CD4+ T cells from peripheral blood mononuclear cells, taken before pregnancy. This TCR was recovered from a female donor with multiple sclerosis, enrolled in a pregnancy study.

The CDR3 here is CASYFINTYGYTF. In DNA form, the CDR3 reads TGTGCCAGCTACTTTATAAATACCTATGGCTACACCTTC. The chain couples TRBV5-6 to TRBJ1-2; no clear D. V lost 7 bases to trimming and J lost 4 bases, with 14 bases between them. Germline assignment: CDR1 SGHDT and CDR2 YYEEEE. The CDR3 is 13 amino acids.